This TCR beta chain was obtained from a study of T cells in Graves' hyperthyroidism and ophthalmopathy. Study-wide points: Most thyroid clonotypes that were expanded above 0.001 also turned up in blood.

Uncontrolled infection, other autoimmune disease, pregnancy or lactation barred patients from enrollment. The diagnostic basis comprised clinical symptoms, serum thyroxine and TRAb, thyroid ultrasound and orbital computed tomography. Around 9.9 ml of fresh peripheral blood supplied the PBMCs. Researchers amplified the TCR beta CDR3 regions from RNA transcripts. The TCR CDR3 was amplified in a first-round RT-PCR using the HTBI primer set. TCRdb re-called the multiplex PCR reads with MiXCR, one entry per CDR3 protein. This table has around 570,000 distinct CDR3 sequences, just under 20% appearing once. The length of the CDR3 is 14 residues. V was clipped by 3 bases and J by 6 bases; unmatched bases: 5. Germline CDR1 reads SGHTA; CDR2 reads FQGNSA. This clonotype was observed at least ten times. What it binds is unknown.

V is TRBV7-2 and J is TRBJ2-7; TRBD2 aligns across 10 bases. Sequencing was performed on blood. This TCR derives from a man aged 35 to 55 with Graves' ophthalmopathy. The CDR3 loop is CASSFSGGTSEQYF. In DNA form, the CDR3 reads TGTGCCAGCAGCTTTAGCGGGGGGACCAGCGAGCAGTACTTC.